The source of this TCR beta chain is a study of beta chain features in type 1 diabetes. At the level of the study: Examined across all samples were about 110 million sorted cells.

The study, taken as a whole, reports: The naive, central memory and Treg TCRB repertoires showed an apparent similarity that was greater among patients than among healthy donors. More deletions and fewer insertions at VDJ junctions were found in patients with type 1 diabetes. People with Type 1 diabetes carried modestly yet significantly shorter TCRB CDR3s in all four CD4+ subsets.

V lost 4 bases, J lost 2 bases, and 3 bases stayed unmatched. Per germline, CDR1 SGHNT and CDR2 YYREEE (reference sequence). This CDR3 is built from 14 residues. Every isolated RNA sample was fully reverse transcribed, so sequencing captured expressed TCRB transcripts. Some clones are missing from TCRdb's copy, which holds only in-frame ones; the method was immunoSEQ multiplex PCR. The sample records hundreds of thousands of clones, 10% to 15% being singletons. This clone was seen only a few times. Its antigen remains unknown. Purities over 95% were achieved in all sorted populations. The rearrangement joins TRBV5-4 to TRBJ1-1; 9 nucleotides line up with TRBD1. The sequenced material came from naive CD4+ T cells from blood. The TCR was taken from a man aged 18 to 35 with type 1 diabetes. The CDR3 sequence: CASSLTGGNTEAFF. The CDR3 DNA is TGTGCCAGCAGCCTGACAGGGGGAAACACTGAAGCTTTCTTT.